This is a list of T cell receptor beta chains from one sample in a study of shared clonotypes between healthy human individuals. Profiling relied on immunoSEQ multiplex PCR, and the TCRdb table lists in-frame clones only, not all of them. The sample contains a few million clones, roughly nine tenths of which appear only once. The sample consisted of naive CD4+ T cells sorted from blood. These receptors all stem from a man aged 18 to 30 in good health. Both conserved end residues are part of each CDR3. A D gene is named only where the DNA matches it firmly. A row's size may be missing; if present it is once, few, many or a size class.

J | D | size | V | CDR3 | DNA
TRBJ2-7 | NA | once | TRBV4-2 | CASSQAWMDSSYEQYF | TGTGCCAGCAGCCAAGCGTGGATGGACAGCTCCTACGAGCAGTACTTC
TRBJ1-5 | NA | NA | TRBV6-1 | CASSLGGGNQPQHF | TGTGCCAGCAGTTTAGGCGGAGGCAATCAGCCCCAGCATTTT
TRBJ1-1 | NA | NA | TRBV27 | CASSPRGRLLNTEAFF | TGTGCCAGCAGTCCCCGAGGAAGACTTCTGAACACTGAAGCTTTCTTT
TRBJ2-5 | TRBD2 | NA | TRBV7-2 | CASSLGGGAVETQYF | TGTGCCAGCAGCTTGGGCGGGGGGGCCGTGGAGACCCAGTACTTC
TRBJ2-7 | NA | NA | TRBV15 | CATSVSSYEQYF | TGTGCCACCAGCGTGAGCTCCTACGAGCAGTACTTC
TRBJ2-2 | NA | NA | TRBV5-1 | CASSLVGRTNSGELFF | TGCGCCAGCAGCTTGGTTGGACGGACGAACTCCGGGGAGCTGTTTTTT
TRBJ1-5 | NA | NA | TRBV28 | CASSSGGVSLLLTSNQPQHF | TGTGCCAGCAGTTCAGGCGGTGTCAGCTTGTTGCTAACTAGCAATCAGCCCCAGCATTTT
TRBJ2-4 | TRBD1 | NA | TRBV5-1 | CASSVDRGPKNIQYF | TGCGCCAGCAGCGTGGACAGGGGTCCCAAAAACATTCAGTACTTC
TRBJ2-7 | TRBD1 | NA | TRBV5-1 | CASSQGTAGGEQYF | TGCGCCAGCAGCCAGGGGACAGCCGGAGGCGAGCAGTACTTC
TRBJ2-5 | NA | NA | TRBV5-1 | CASSLGDKQETQYF | TGCGCCAGCAGCTTGGGTGACAAACAAGAGACCCAGTACTTC
TRBJ1-6 | NA | NA | TRBV7-2 | CASSTEGGTLNSPLHF | TGTGCCAGCAGCACCGAGGGGGGGACCCTTAATTCACCCCTCCACTTT
TRBJ2-7 | TRBD2 | NA | TRBV7-2 | CASSLSGGAYEQYF | TGTGCCAGCAGCTTATCCGGGGGGGCCTACGAGCAGTACTTC
TRBJ1-2 | NA | once | TRBV27 | CASSPDRFYGYTF | TGTGCCAGCAGTCCCGACAGGTTCTATGGCTACACCTTC
TRBJ1-4 | NA | NA | TRBV2 | CASSDKGPANEKLFF | TGTGCCAGCAGTGATAAGGGGCCGGCTAATGAAAAACTGTTTTTT